Given below is one TCR beta chain in context. The data originate from a study of blood T cell repertoires in COVID-19. V lost 0 bases, J lost 4 bases, and 22 bases lay in between. Germline V gene sequence: CDR1 SGHRS, CDR2 YFSETQ. This CDR3 has 18 residues. As processed by the authors: Estimation of nucleated cell counts was performed using reference gene primer amplification. Only in-frame clones appear in the TCRdb table, and some are missing; sequencing was by immunoSEQ multiplex PCR. The V and J calls and the clone size are those of that table, but D and trimming were determined from the DNA. The data hold 290,000 or so clones, with approximately 89% observed a single time. Which cohort a participant joined came from the clinical history participants gave. Recovered status applied to Cohort 3 donors who had two consecutive negative PCRs. It also applied to those with clearance or with symptom resolution.

Sequenced material: PBMCs or T cells enriched from blood (not recorded which). The chain is built from TRBV5-1 and TRBJ2-5, with D perhaps matching TRBD2 (6 bases). The clonotype comes from a young woman who had recovered from COVID-19. CDR3 nucleotides: TGCGCCAGCAGCTTGGCCGGGCTCCGCGGGGAGCGGATAGAGACCCAGTACTTC. Amino acid sequence: CASSLAGLRGERIETQYF.